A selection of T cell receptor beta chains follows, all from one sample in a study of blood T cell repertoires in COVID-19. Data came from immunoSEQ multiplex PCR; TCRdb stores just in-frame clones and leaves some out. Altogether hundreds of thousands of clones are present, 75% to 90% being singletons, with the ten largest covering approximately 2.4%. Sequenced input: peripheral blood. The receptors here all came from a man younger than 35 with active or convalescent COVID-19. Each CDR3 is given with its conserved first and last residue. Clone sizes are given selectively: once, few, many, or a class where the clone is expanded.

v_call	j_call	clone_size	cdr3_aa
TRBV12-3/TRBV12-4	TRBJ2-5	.	CASSFPQETQYF
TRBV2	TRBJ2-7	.	CANRDRESYEQYF
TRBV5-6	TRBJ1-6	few	CASSFARGIGSPLHF
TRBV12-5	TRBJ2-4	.	CASGLGDRVTKNIQYF
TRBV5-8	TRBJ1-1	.	CASSPRVRFSDTEAFF
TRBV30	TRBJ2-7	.	CAWSSNRDKPYEQYF
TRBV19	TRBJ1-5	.	CAGGAGGLQPQHF
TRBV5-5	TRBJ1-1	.	CASSRDRVNTEAFF
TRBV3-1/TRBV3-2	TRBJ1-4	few	CASSPWGDATNEKLFF
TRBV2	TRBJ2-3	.	CASSPDRGLSTDTQYF
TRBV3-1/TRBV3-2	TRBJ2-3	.	CASSQYRLTDTQYF
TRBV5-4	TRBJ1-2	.	CATSPGTGPYGYTF
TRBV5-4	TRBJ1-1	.	CASSLTRGSAMNTEAFF
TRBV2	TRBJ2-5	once	CASSEKVTIGKETQYF
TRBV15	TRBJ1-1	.	CATSSSLGQGIAFF
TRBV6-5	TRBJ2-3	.	CASRTYEADTQYF
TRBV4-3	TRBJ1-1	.	CASSQDLRGVAMNTEAFF
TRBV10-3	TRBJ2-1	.	CAISPTSGGPQSAQFF
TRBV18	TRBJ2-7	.	CASSPVSFGSYEQYF
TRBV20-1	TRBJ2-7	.	CSATRTGYF
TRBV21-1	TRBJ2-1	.	CASSKDGGDSYNEQFF
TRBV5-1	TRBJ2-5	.	CASSLVFSGFQETQYF
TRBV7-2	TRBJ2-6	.	CASSLAGTPRSGANVLTF
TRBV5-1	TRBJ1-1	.	CASSLGVLVRGTEAFF
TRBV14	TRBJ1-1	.	CASSYLMNTEAFF
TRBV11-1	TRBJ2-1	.	CASSTQSGRYGNEQFF
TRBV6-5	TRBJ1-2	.	CASRLQGNYGYTF
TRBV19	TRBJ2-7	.	CASILQAGLGYEQYF
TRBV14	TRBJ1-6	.	CASSPSRSYNSPLHF
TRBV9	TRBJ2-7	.	CASSVGDYTYEQYF
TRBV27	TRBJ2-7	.	CASRNSDISTYEQYF
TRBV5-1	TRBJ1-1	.	CASSSDSSEAFF
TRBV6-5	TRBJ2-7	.	CASGKRNNYEQYF
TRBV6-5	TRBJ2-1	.	CASSNTGSAYNEQFF
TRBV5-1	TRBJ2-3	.	CASSRDIVPDTQYF
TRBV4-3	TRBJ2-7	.	CASSPLIGSSYEQYF
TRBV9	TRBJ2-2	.	CASSVGSGENTGELFF
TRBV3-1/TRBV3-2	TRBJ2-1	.	CASSQDDGTPKNEQFF
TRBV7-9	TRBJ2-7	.	CASSSGVFLEQYF